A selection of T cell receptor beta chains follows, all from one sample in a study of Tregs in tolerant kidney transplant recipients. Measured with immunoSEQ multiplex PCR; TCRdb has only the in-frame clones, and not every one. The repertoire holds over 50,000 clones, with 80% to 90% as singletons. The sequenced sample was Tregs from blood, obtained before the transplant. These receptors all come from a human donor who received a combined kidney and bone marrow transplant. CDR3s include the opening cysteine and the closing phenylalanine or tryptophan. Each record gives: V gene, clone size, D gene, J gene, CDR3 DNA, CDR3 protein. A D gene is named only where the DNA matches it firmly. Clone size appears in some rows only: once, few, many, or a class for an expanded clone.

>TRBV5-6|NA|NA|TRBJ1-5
TGTGCCAGCAGCTTGTGGGTAGGGGAGAGCAATCAGCCCCAGCATTTT
CASSLWVGESNQPQHF
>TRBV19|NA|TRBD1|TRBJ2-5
TGTGCCAGTAAGGGGACAGGGAGGGGGTTCCAAGAGACCCAGTACTTC
CASKGTGRGFQETQYF
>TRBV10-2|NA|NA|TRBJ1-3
TGCGCCAGCAGTGACTGGGGGGCGGAAAACACCATATATTTT
CASSDWGAENTIYF
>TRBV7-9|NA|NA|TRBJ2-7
TGTGCCAGCAGCTTCGCCAGGACCTCTTACGAGCAGTACTTC
CASSFARTSYEQYF
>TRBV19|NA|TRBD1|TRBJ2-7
TGTGCCAGTAGTTCCCGGGACAGCGAATACGAGCAGTACTTC
CASSSRDSEYEQYF
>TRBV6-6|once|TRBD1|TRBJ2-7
TGTGCCAGCAGTTATCCGGACAGGGCGAGCGAGCAGTACTTC
CASSYPDRASEQYF
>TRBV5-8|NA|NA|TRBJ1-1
TGTGCCAGCAGCTTAGGACGGTTCACTGAAGCTTTCTTT
CASSLGRFTEAFF
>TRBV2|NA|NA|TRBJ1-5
TGTGCCAGCAGTGGTCCGCTAGGCAATCAGCCCCAGCATTTT
CASSGPLGNQPQHF
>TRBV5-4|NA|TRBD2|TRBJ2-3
TGTGCCAGCACGGGACTAGCGGGAGGCACAGATACGCAGTATTTT
CASTGLAGGTDTQYF
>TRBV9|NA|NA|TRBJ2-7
TGTGCCAGCAGCCAGACTCTACTATCTAGCGAGCAGTACTTC
CASSQTLLSSEQYF
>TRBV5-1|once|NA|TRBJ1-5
TGCGCCAGCAGCTTGGGGTCCGGCCATCAGCCCCAGCATTTT
CASSLGSGHQPQHF
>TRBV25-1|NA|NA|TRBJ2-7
TGTGCCAGCGGGGAGCCCTCCTACGAGCAGTACTTC
CASGEPSYEQYF
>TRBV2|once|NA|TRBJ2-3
TGTGCCAGCAGTGAGAACACTCAGTCGGCAGGGTCCACAGATACGCAGTATTTT
CASSENTQSAGSTDTQYF
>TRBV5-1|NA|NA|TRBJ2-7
TGCGCCAGCAGCTCGGACACATCCTACGAGCAGTACTTC
CASSSDTSYEQYF
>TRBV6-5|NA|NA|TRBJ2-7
TGTGCCAGCAGTCTACGACGGGAACACGAGCAGTACTTC
CASSLRREHEQYF
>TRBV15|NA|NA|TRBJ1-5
TGTGCCACCAGCAGAGATCCCGGGGCAGGTCAGCCCCAGCATTTT
CATSRDPGAGQPQHF
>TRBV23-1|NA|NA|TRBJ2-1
TGCGCCAGCACTCGGCTCAAAGGACAGCCGTACAATGAGCAGTTCTTC
CASTRLKGQPYNEQFF
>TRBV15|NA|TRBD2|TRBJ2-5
TGTGCCACCAGCAGAGGGGGGGAGCGGGGGCCTCAAGAGACCCAGTACTTC
CATSRGGERGPQETQYF
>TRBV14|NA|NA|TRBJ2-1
TGTGCCAGCAGCCCGTTCGAACAGGGCATTGAGCAGTTCTTC
CASSPFEQGIEQFF
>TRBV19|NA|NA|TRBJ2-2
TGTGCCAGTAGTTCCTTAGGGGTGTCGACCGGGGAGCTGTTTTTT
CASSSLGVSTGELFF
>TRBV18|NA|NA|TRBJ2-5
TGTGCCAGCTCACCACCGATCGAAGAGACCCAGTACTTC
CASSPPIEETQYF
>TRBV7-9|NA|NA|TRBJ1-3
TGTGCCAGCAGCTTATCGGGGGGGGGAAACACCATATATTTT
CASSLSGGGNTIYF
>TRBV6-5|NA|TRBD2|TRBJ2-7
TGTGCCAGCAGGCCTAAGCGGGAGCGCTACGAGCAGTACTTC
CASRPKRERYEQYF
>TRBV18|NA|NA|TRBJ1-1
TGTGCCAGCTCGCTGTCAGCGAACACTGAAGCTTTCTTT
CASSLSANTEAFF
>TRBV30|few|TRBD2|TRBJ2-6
TGTGCCTGGAGCAGGTTAGCGGGACTCAACGTCCTGACTTTC
CAWSRLAGLNVLTF
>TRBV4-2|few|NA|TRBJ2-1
TGTGCCAGCAGCCAAGCCGGGAAGGGGAATGAGCAGTTCTTC
CASSQAGKGNEQFF
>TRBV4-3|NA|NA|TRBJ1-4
TGCGCCAGCAATCAGGGTAATAATGAAAAACTGTTTTTT
CASNQGNNEKLFF
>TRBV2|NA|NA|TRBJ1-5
TGTGCCAGCGTGTTGGACCGTGTGGGGCCCCAGCATTTT
CASVLDRVGPQHF
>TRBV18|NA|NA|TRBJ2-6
TGTGCCAGCTCACCACTTGGGGCCAACGTCCTGACTTTC
CASSPLGANVLTF
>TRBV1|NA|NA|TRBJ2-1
TGCACCAGCAGCCAAGATCAGGGGAGACCTACCTCCTACAATGAGCAGTTCTTC
CTSSQDQGRPTSYNEQFF
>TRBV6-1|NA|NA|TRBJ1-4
TGTGCCAGCAGTGAAGTCGTGGCAACTAATGAAAAACTGTTTTTT
CASSEVVATNEKLFF
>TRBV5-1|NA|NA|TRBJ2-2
TGCGCCAGCAGCTTGCTGGCAGGGCAGTTCGGGGAGCTGTTTTTT
CASSLLAGQFGELFF
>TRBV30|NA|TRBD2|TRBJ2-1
TGTGCCTGGAAATTACTTGGACTAGCGGGCCGCAATGAGCAGTTCTTC
CAWKLLGLAGRNEQFF
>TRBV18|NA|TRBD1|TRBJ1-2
TGTGCCAGCTCACCCTCTCCAGGGGGACTCGGTGGCTACACCTTC
CASSPSPGGLGGYTF
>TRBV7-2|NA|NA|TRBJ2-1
TGTGCCAGCAGCACGAGCTTTGTGGGCGATGAGCAGTTCTTC
CASSTSFVGDEQFF
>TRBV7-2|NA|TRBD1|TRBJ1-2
TGTGCCAGCAGCTTAATTCCAGGGGGGCATGGCTACACCTTC
CASSLIPGGHGYTF
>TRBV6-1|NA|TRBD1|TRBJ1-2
TGTGCCAGCAGATACGGACAGGCGGATGGCTACACCTTC
CASRYGQADGYTF
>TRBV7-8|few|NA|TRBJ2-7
TGTGCCAGCAGCTTAATTTCAGGGAGCTCCTACGAGCAGTACTTC
CASSLISGSSYEQYF
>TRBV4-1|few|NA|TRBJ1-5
TGCGCCAGCAGCCAAGGGGGGGCGCATTGGGCTCAGCCCCAGCATTTT
CASSQGGAHWAQPQHF
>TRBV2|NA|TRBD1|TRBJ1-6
TGTGCCAGCAGCGTCCTGGACAGGGATTCACCCCTCCACTTT
CASSVLDRDSPLHF
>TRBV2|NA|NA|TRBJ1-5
TGTGCCAGCAGAGGCTCCCGGGACGGTAATCAGCCCCAGCATTTT
CASRGSRDGNQPQHF
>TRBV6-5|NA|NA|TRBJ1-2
TGTGCCAGCAGTTGGACGGCCTTCTATGGCTACACCTTC
CASSWTAFYGYTF
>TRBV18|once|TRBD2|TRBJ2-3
TGTGCCAGCTCATTTCGAGCGGGACCCACAGATACGCAGTATTTT
CASSFRAGPTDTQYF
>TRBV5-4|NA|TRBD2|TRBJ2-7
TGTGCCAGCAGGGCCGGGACTAGCGGTTCCTACGAGCAGTACTTC
CASRAGTSGSYEQYF
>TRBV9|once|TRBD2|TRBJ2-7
TGTGCCAGCAGCGTAGAGCCAGCGGGAGGGGGTGAGCAGTACTTC
CASSVEPAGGGEQYF
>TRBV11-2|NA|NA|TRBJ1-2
TGTGCCAGCAGCTTCTCACCACGAGGATTGGATGGCTACACCTTC
CASSFSPRGLDGYTF
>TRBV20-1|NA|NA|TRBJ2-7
TGCAGTGCACCACAGGGCTACGAGCAGTACTTC
CSAPQGYEQYF
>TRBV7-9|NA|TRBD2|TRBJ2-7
TGTGCCAGCAGCTTGGGGACTAACCCCTACGAGCAGTACTTC
CASSLGTNPYEQYF
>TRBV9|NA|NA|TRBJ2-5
TGTGCCAGCAGCGTAGGGGGGGGCGGTGAGACCCAGTACTTC
CASSVGGGGETQYF
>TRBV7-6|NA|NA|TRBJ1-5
TGTGCCAGCAGCTTATCACCCGATCAGCCCCAGCATTTT
CASSLSPDQPQHF
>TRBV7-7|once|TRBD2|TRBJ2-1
TGTGCCAGCAGCTTAGGTGCGACTAGCCTCGATGAGCAGTTCTTC
CASSLGATSLDEQFF
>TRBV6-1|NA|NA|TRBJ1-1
TGTGCCAGCAGTGAAGTGCCCGACAGTGAAGCTTTCTTT
CASSEVPDSEAFF
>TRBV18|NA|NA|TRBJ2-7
TGTGCCAGCTCACCGAAACACAGCTCCTACGAGCAGTACTTC
CASSPKHSSYEQYF
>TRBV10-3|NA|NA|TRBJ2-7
TGTGCCATCAGTGAGCACCCTTTCCCCTACGAGCAGTACTTC
CAISEHPFPYEQYF
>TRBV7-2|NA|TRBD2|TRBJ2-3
TGTGCCAGCAGCTTCCGGACTAGCGGCCCACTGTATTTT
CASSFRTSGPLYF